The clone carrying this T cell receptor beta chain was counted between two and nine times. Seattle patients were enrolled while actively infected and followed longitudinally. Some clones are missing from TCRdb's copy, which holds only in-frame ones; the method was immunoSEQ multiplex PCR. The sample gives 150,000 to 200,000 clones, about 80% of which show up once; around 7% is in the top ten. Trimming took off 2 bases at V and 1 base at J, with 9 bases between the two ends. The CDR3 is 14 residues long. Per germline, CDR1 SGHNT and CDR2 YYREEE (reference sequence). The sample comes from a study of blood T cell repertoires in COVID-19.

This clonotype originated in a woman aged 40 to 55 with COVID-19, enrolled during active disease. The chain uses TRBV5-4 and TRBJ1-1; D is undetermined. The sequencing input was peripheral blood. The CDR3 region is CASSFGTWNTEAFF. The CDR3 nucleotides are TGTGCCAGCAGCTTCGGTACCTGGAACACTGAAGCTTTCTTT.